What follows are 29 T cell receptor beta chains derived from one specimen sequenced in a study of response to subunit inactivated influenza vaccine. Each CDR3 protein is one row after TCRdb ran MiXCR on the RT-PCR reads. The sample consists of 500,000 to 550,000 distinct CDR3 sequences, less than 10% of them appearing once. Sequenced material: PBMCs from blood, taken less than 30 months after vaccination. The source of these receptors is a man aged 45 to 75 who received an inactivated influenza vaccine.

The chain recombines TRBV7-2 with TRBJ2-5; 9 nucleotides match TRBD1. CDR1 and CDR2 (germline): SGHTA, FQGNSA. V trimming: 5 bases; J trimming: 5 bases; junction bases outside the gene matches: 9. CDR3 size: 15 residues. The CDR3 DNA sequence: TGTGCCAGCAGCCAACAGGGGGCAGCTGGGGAGACCCAGTACTTC. Encoded protein: CASSQQGAAGETQYF. The variable domain in full, with the rest retrieved from reference TRBV7-2 and TRBJ2-5, is GAGVSQSPSNKVTEKGKDVELRCDPISGHTALYWYRQSLGQGLEFLIYFQGNSAPDKSGLPSDRFSAERTGGSVSTLTIQRTQQEDSAVYLCASSQQGAAGETQYFGPGTRLLVL.

This clonotype occurred a few times. V and J are TRBV9 and TRBJ2-7; 7 bases match TRBD1. The germline V gene has CDR1 SGDLS and CDR2 YYNGEE. Trimming cost V 0 bases and J 4 bases; bases outside gene matches: 10. The CDR3 sequence is 16 residues long. CDR3 DNA sequence: TGTGCCAGCAGCGTAGCGGGGTCGGGACAGATTTACGAGCAGTACTTC. Translation: CASSVAGSGQIYEQYF. Full variable domain (remainder filled in from reference TRBV9 and TRBJ2-7): DSGVTQTPKHLITATGQRVTLRCSPRSGDLSVYWYQQSLDQGLQFLIQYYNGEERAKGNILERFSAQQFPDLHSELNLSSLELGDSALYFCASSVAGSGQIYEQYFGPGTRLTVT.

For the CDR3, the DNA is TGTGCCAGCAGTAGGGACGGCTACGAGCAGTACTTC. It codes for CASSRDGYEQYF. V is TRBV27 and J is TRBJ2-7; D might be TRBD1 or TRBD2, each matching 5 bases. The CDR3 covers 12 residues. V lost 5 bases to trimming and J lost 3 bases, with 8 bases between them. CDR1 and CDR2 from the germline V gene are MNHEY and SMNVEV (reference sequence).

The sample holds many counts of this clonotype. This chain uses TRBV24-1 with TRBJ2-1; possibly TRBD2 for D (6 bases). CDR3 size: 15 residues. Germline values: CDR1 KGHDR, CDR2 SFDVKD. V lost 4 bases and J 8 bases, leaving 17 bases between the germline ends. Written as DNA, the CDR3 is TGTGCCACCAGTGACCACGGGAGTAGCGGCGATGAGCAGTTCTTC. Residues: CATSDHGSSGDEQFF.

This chain links TRBV2 with TRBJ2-7; TRBD1 matches 9 bases. The CDR3 has 15 amino acids. J gave up 2 bases and V 8 bases, and 10 bases lay outside the gene matches. Germline CDR1 is SNHLY and CDR2 is FYNNEI. CDR3 nucleotides: TGTGCCAGCCATTTAACCGGGGACAGGGCCTACGAGCAGTACTTC. This translates into CASHLTGDRAYEQYF.

This clonotype has ten or more counts. The genes are TRBV12-3 or TRBV12-4 and TRBJ2-3; D gene unclear. Trimming took off 3 bases at V and 6 bases at J, with 7 bases between the two ends. The CDR3 is made up of 12 amino acids. The CDR3 DNA sequence: TGTGCCAGCAGTTTTAGTCCGGATACGCAGTATTTT. Residues: CASSFSPDTQYF.

This clonotype has more than one count but fewer than ten. The J gene is TRBJ1-1, the V gene TRBV10-3; the match to TRBD1 covers 7 bases. Trimming removed 7 bases from V and 0 bases from J; junction bases left unmatched: 11. The CDR3 has 16 amino acids. Germline V lookup: CDR1 ENHRY, CDR2 SYGVKD. CDR3 nucleotides: TGTGCCATCACCCCTCAGTTGGGACAGCTGAACACTGAAGCTTTCTTT. Amino acids: CAITPQLGQLNTEAFF.

Many counts were recorded for this clonotype. The chain uses TRBV5-1 and TRBJ2-3; 11 bases agree with TRBD2. V was pared by 9 bases and J by 3 bases, with 6 bases of the junction left unmatched. This CDR3 is built from 14 residues. Germline CDR1 reads SGHRS; CDR2 reads YFSETQ. CDR3 sequence: CATAGTSGTDTQYF. DNA of the CDR3: TGCGCCACTGCCGGGACTAGCGGAACAGATACGCAGTATTTT.

The CDR3, as DNA: TGTGCCAGCAGCTTGGCCCGACAGACTAATGAGCAGTTCTTC. It is translated as CASSLARQTNEQFF. J is TRBJ2-1 and V is TRBV7-2; tentative D call: TRBD1 (5 bases). Germline V gives CDR1 SGHTA, CDR2 FQGNSA. V lost 3 bases to trimming and J lost 7 bases, with 13 bases between them. The CDR3 spans 14 residues.

J is TRBJ1-5 and V is TRBV12-3 or TRBV12-4; no clear D gene. Deletions cut 5 bases from V and 5 bases from J, with 7 bases between. The CDR3 totals 12 residues. This CDR3 is CASSPHYQPQHF. Written as DNA, the CDR3 is TGTGCCAGCAGTCCCCATTATCAGCCCCAGCATTTT.

This clonotype was seen a few times. V is TRBV29-1 and J is TRBJ2-3, with 7 bases identical to TRBD2. V shed 2 bases, J shed 3 bases, and the junction held 14 bases outside the gene matches. Looked up from germline, CDR1 is SQVTM and CDR2 is ANQGSEA. CDR3 size: 17 residues. The CDR3 DNA is TGCAGCGTTGAACCGGCGGGAGATTGGTCCCAAACAGATACGCAGTATTTT. Protein: CSVEPAGDWSQTDTQYF.

The chain employs TRBV5-5 and TRBJ2-3; D might be TRBD1 (6 bases). Germline values: CDR1 SGHKS, CDR2 YYEKEE (reference sequence). Trimming pared 3 bases from V and 2 bases from J, leaving 13 bases between. The CDR3 contains 15 residues. The CDR3 loop is CASSSQTGPTDTQYF. The CDR3 nucleotides are TGTGCCAGCAGCTCTCAGACAGGACCCACAGATACGCAGTATTTT.

The rearrangement uses TRBV5-6 and TRBJ2-2; D is ambiguous. The V gene lost 1 base and the J gene lost 0 bases, with 13 bases spanning the gap. The CDR3 consists of 17 residues. CDR1 is SGHDT and CDR2 is YYEEEE in the germline V gene. The CDR3 DNA follows: TGTGCCAGCAGCTTGTCTACTGGTGCCTCGAACACCGGGGAGCTGTTTTTT. Translated, it gives CASSLSTGASNTGELFF.

This clonotype occurred many times. The chain links TRBV24-1 to TRBJ2-5; a possible D gene is TRBD1 (6 bases). V lost 4 bases, J lost 3 bases, and 8 bases lay in between. The germline gives CDR1 KGHDR, CDR2 SFDVKD. The CDR3 has 13 residues. CDR3 nucleotide sequence: TGTGCCACCAGTGACTCAGGGGAAGAGACCCAGTACTTC. Translated, it gives CATSDSGEETQYF.

This clonotype occurred many times. This rearrangement joins TRBV11-2 to TRBJ2-3, with 9 bases matching TRBD2. The CDR3 has 16 residues. CDR1 and CDR2 (germline): SGHAT, FQNNGV. Germline trimming cut 5 bases from V and 5 bases from J; bases unmatched to any gene: 11. CDR3 residues: CASSQPWVAGEDTQYF. The CDR3 bases are TGTGCCAGCAGCCAACCCTGGGTAGCGGGAGAAGATACGCAGTATTTT.

The sample holds a few counts of this clonotype. The chain employs TRBV11-2 and TRBJ2-3; TRBD2 aligns across 10 bases. Germline values: CDR1 SGHAT, CDR2 FQNNGV. J lost 4 bases, V lost 0 bases, and 10 bases had no gene match. The CDR3 loop spans 18 amino acids. CDR3 in DNA: TGTGCCAGCAGCTTAGAAATTGCTCTAGCGGGGGCACCAGATACGCAGTATTTT. It encodes CASSLEIALAGAPDTQYF.

A few counts support this clonotype. The rearrangement links TRBV7-2 to TRBJ2-2; D may be TRBD2 (6 bases). The CDR3 extends over 12 amino acids. Looked up from germline, CDR1 is SGHTA and CDR2 is FQGNSA. This CDR3 is CFGTYNTGELFF. CDR3 DNA: TGTTTCGGGACTTACAACACCGGGGAGCTGTTTTTT.

This clonotype was seen at least ten times. The rearrangement uses TRBV19 and TRBJ2-1, with 8 bases lining up with TRBD2. The CDR3 extends over 14 amino acids. V lost 6 bases to trimming and J lost 2 bases; unmatched junction nucleotides: 3. Germline CDR1 is LNHDA and CDR2 is SQIVND (reference sequence). CDR3 sequence (DNA): TGTGCCAGTAGCCCGGGACTAGCCTACAATGAGCAGTTCTTC. Translated: CASSPGLAYNEQFF.

This clonotype was counted at least ten times. The rearrangement joins TRBV10-3 to TRBJ1-1; D not certain. The CDR3 contains 14 residues. Per germline, CDR1 ENHRY and CDR2 SYGVKD. V lost 3 bases and J 3 bases, leaving 11 bases between the germline ends. CDR3 in DNA: TGTGCCATCAGTGAAGCAACTTGGGACACTGAAGCTTTCTTT. Amino acids: CAISEATWDTEAFF.

The sample holds many counts of this clonotype. This chain uses TRBV9 with TRBJ2-5, with a possible D match to TRBD2 (6 bases). The CDR3 runs to 15 residues. In germline, CDR1 is SGDLS, CDR2 YYNGEE. Between the trimmed V and J ends, which lost 4 bases and 5 bases, there was a span of 18 bases. The CDR3 here is CASSPSGGASETQYF. The CDR3 DNA follows: TGTGCCAGCAGCCCCAGCGGCGGGGCATCGGAGACCCAGTACTTC. The whole variable domain, filled in from reference TRBV9 and TRBJ2-5, reads DSGVTQTPKHLITATGQRVTLRCSPRSGDLSVYWYQQSLDQGLQFLIQYYNGEERAKGNILERFSAQQFPDLHSELNLSSLELGDSALYFCASSPSGGASETQYFGPGTRLLVL.

At least ten counts were recorded for this clonotype. V and J are TRBV5-5 and TRBJ2-7, with D tentatively TRBD2 (5 bases). V lost 4 bases, J lost 3 bases, and 14 bases lay in between. CDR3 size: 14 residues. Germline-derived CDR1 and CDR2 are SGHKS and YYEKEE (reference sequence). The CDR3 DNA reads as TGTGCCAGCAGCAAAGCCGGGGAACTCTACGAGCAGTACTTC. Translated: CASSKAGELYEQYF.

The chain couples TRBV6-2 or TRBV6-3 to TRBJ2-1; 8 positions match TRBD1. In germline, CDR1 is MNHEY, CDR2 SVGEGT. The trim removed 6 bases at V and 4 bases at J, leaving 11 bases unmatched. The CDR3 has 16 amino acids. CDR3 residues: CASSRLGTGEYNEQFF. CDR3 coding DNA: TGTGCCAGCAGCCGACTCGGGACAGGCGAATACAATGAGCAGTTCTTC.

A few counts support this clonotype. The rearrangement links TRBV5-1 to TRBJ2-5; the match to TRBD1 covers 8 bases. Germline assignment: CDR1 SGHRS and CDR2 YFSETQ. The V and J ends lost 4 bases and 2 bases, in that order; junction bases with no gene match: 7. The CDR3 is made up of 15 amino acids. The CDR3 loop is CASSPGQGLQETQYF. The CDR3 DNA reads TGCGCCAGCAGCCCAGGACAGGGCCTTCAAGAGACCCAGTACTTC.

This rearrangement joins TRBV10-3 to TRBJ2-3; 8 bases line up with TRBD2. The V gene end was trimmed by 7 bases and the J gene end by 0 bases; junction bases not matched to a gene: 18. Per germline, CDR1 ENHRY and CDR2 SYGVKD. This CDR3 has 19 amino acids. CDR3 in DNA: TGTGCCATCAAGATCAAGGCGGAGAGAGCTAGCGGGAGCACAGATACGCAGTATTTT. Protein product: CAIKIKAERASGSTDTQYF.

This clonotype has just a few counts. J is TRBJ2-1 and V is TRBV12-3 or TRBV12-4; 7 bases are a match to TRBD2. The ends lost 3 bases at V and 3 bases at J; junction bases unmatched: 5. This CDR3 region has 15 residues. The CDR3 sequence: CASSFREEIYNEQFF. CDR3 DNA: TGTGCCAGCAGTTTCCGGGAGGAAATCTACAATGAGCAGTTCTTC.

This clonotype was detected many times. The chain links TRBV6-5 to TRBJ1-3; D unclear. Trimming shortened V by 2 bases and J by 2 bases, and 4 bases separated the two germline ends. Germline V gene data show CDR1 as MNHEY and CDR2 as SVGAGI. This CDR3 is built from 13 residues. CDR3 sequence reads: CASSYRAGNTIYF. CDR3 nucleotide sequence: TGTGCCAGCAGTTACAGGGCTGGAAACACCATATATTTT.

This clonotype was observed a few times. V and J are TRBV7-9 and TRBJ2-3; 9 bases agree with TRBD2. Germline-derived CDR1 and CDR2 are SEHNR and FQNEAQ (reference sequence). The CDR3 loop spans 16 amino acids. With V trimmed by 5 bases and J by 3 bases, 9 bases remained unmatched. In nucleotides, the CDR3 is TGTGCCAGCAGCCGAGGACTAGCGCTTGGAACAGATACGCAGTATTTT. Its protein product is CASSRGLALGTDTQYF.

In this sample, this clonotype turned up many times. The chain joins TRBV11-2 to TRBJ2-6; 10 bases fit TRBD1. CDR3 size: 17 residues. In germline, CDR1 is SGHAT, CDR2 FQNNGV. Trimming took 5 bases from V and 3 from J; bases not matched to a gene: 7. In DNA, the CDR3 is TGTGCCAGCAGCATGGGACAGGGGTCATATGGGGCCAACGTCCTGACTTTC. Its protein product is CASSMGQGSYGANVLTF.

This clonotype was seen repeatedly, ten times or more. The chain links TRBV20-1 to TRBJ1-2, with 8 positions matching TRBD1. The CDR3 extends over 14 amino acids. Germline loops: CDR1 DFQATT, CDR2 SNEGSKA (reference sequence). The V segment lost 2 bases and the J segment 4 bases; nucleotides outside the gene matches: 6. CDR3: CSARPDRGPYGYTF. The CDR3 DNA reads as TGCAGTGCTAGACCCGACAGGGGCCCCTATGGCTACACCTTC.